This TCR beta chain was obtained from a study of early T cells in non-severe SARS-CoV-2 infection. Overall study context: Alpha and beta chains were unpaired, from unsorted whole-blood bulk RNA. Study observations and caveats: Matching against VDJdb likely underestimated virus-specific expansions, favoring anti-spike CD8.

Individually, cDNA molecules had unique molecular identifiers attached to them. A single record per CDR3 protein comes from TCRdb applying MiXCR to the 5' RACE reads. The data hold about 64,000 distinct CDR3 sequences, with approximately 14% observed a single time. This clonotype was seen repeatedly, ten times or more. The target antigen is unknown. V was clipped by 1 base and J by 4 bases, with 8 bases between them. The CDR3 totals 14 residues. From germline, CDR1 is SGHRS and CDR2 YFSETQ. The V call is TRBV5-1, the J call TRBJ2-2, with D perhaps given as TRBD1 or TRBD2 (5 bases each). The origin of this receptor is an adult who was a healthcare worker with PCR-confirmed SARS-CoV-2 infection or an uninfected control (not recorded which). The sequenced sample consisted of whole blood. In DNA form, the CDR3 reads TGCGCCAGCAGCTTGAGTGGGGGCACCGGGGAGCTGTTTTTT. It translates to CASSLSGGTGELFF.